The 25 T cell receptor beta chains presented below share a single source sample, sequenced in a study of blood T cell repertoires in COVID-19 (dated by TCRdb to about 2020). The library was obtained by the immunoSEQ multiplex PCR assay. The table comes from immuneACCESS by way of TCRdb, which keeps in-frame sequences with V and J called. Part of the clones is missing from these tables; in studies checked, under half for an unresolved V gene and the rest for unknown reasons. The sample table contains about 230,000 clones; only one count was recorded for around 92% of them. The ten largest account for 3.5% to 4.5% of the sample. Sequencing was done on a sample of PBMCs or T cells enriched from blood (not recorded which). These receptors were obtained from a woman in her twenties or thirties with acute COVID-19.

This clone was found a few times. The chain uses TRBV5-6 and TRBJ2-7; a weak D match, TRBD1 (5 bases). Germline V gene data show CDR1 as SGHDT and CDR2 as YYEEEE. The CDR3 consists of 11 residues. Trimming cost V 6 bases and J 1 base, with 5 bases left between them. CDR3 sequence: CASTGSYEQYF. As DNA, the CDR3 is TGTGCCAGCACAGGGTCCTACGAGCAGTACTTC.

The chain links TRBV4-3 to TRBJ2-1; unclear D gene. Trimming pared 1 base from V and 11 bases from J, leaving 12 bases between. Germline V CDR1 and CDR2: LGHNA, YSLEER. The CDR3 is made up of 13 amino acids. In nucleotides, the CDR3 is TGCGCCAGCAGCCAAGTTCTTGGAGCGAAGCAGTTCTTC. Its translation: CASSQVLGAKQFF.

The CDR3 sequence: CASSPGGMNTEAFF. CDR3 in DNA: TGTGCCAGCAGTCCTGGGGGGATGAACACTGAAGCTTTCTTT. V gene TRBV7-6 combines with J gene TRBJ1-1; possibly TRBD1 for D (5 bases). Germline values: CDR1 SGHVS, CDR2 FNYEAQ. This CDR3 spans 14 amino acids. Trimming shortened V by 6 bases and J by 0 bases, and 11 bases separated the two germline ends. Complete variable domain (other parts from reference TRBV7-6 and TRBJ1-1): GAGVSQSPRYKVTKRGQDVALRCDPISGHVSLYWYRQALGQGPEFLTYFNYEAQQDKSGLPNDRFSAERPEGSISTLTIQRTEQRDSAMYRCASSPGGMNTEAFFGQGTRLTVV.

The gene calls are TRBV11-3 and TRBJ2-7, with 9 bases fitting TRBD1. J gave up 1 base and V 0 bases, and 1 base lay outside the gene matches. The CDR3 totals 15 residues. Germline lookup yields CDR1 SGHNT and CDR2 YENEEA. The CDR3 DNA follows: TGTGCCAGCAGCTTAGAGGGACAGGGATCCTACGAGCAGTACTTC. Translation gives CASSLEGQGSYEQYF.

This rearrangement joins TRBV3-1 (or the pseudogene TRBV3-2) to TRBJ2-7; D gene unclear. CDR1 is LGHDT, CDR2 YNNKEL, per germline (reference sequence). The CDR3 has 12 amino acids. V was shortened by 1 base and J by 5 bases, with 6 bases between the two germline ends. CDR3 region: CASSQGQNEQYF. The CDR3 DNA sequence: TGTGCCAGCAGCCAAGGGCAGAACGAGCAGTACTTC.

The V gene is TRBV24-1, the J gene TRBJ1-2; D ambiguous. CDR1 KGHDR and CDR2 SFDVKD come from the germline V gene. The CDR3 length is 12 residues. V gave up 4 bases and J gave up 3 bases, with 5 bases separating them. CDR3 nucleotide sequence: TGTGCCACCAGTGAACCAGACTATGGCTACACCTTC. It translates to CATSEPDYGYTF.

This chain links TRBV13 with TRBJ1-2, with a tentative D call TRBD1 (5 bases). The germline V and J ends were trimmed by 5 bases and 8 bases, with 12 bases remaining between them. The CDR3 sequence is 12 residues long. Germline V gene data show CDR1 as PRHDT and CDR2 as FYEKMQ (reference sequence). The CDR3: CASSTQGTGYTF. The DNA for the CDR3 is TGTGCCAGCAGCACGCAGGGTACGGGCTACACCTTC.

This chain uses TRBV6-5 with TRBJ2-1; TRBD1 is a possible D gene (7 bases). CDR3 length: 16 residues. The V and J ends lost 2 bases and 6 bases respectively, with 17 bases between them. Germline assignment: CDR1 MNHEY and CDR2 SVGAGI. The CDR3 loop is CASSYLRRAGGNEQFF. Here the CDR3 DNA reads TGTGCCAGCAGTTACCTCCGGAGGGCAGGGGGCAATGAGCAGTTCTTC.

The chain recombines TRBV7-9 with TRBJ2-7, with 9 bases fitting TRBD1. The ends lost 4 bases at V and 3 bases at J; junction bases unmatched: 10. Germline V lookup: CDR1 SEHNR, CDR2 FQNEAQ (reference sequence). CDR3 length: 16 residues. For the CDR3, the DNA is TGTGCCAGCAGCTGGGGACCGGGACAGGGTATCTACGAGCAGTACTTC. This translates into CASSWGPGQGIYEQYF.

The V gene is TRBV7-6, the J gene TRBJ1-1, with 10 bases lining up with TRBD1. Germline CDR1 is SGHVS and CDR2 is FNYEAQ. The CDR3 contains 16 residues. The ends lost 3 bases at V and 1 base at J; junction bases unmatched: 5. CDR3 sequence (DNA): TGTGCCAGCAGCTTTGGACAGGGGGTGAGGAACACTGAAGCTTTCTTT. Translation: CASSFGQGVRNTEAFF.

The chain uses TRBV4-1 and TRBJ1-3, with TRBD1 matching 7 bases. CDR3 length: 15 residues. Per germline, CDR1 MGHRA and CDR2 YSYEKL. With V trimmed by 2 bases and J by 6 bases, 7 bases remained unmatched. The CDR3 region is CASSQLGQIINTIYF. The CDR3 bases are TGCGCCAGCAGCCAACTGGGACAGATAATAAACACCATATATTTT.

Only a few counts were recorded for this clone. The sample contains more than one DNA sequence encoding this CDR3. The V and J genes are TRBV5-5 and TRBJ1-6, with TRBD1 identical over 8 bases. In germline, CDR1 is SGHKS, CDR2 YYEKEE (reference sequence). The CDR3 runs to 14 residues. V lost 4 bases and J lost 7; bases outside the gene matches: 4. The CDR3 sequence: CASSADRGNSPLHF. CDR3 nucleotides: TGTGCCAGCAGCGCTGACAGGGGCAATTCACCCCTCCACTTT.

In nucleotides, the CDR3 is TGTGCCAGCAGCTCCGACAGGGGGCTCGGAGGCTACACCTTC. Its translation is CASSSDRGLGGYTF. V gene TRBV6-5 combines with J gene TRBJ1-2; 10 bases are shared with TRBD1. The V segment lost 6 bases and the J segment 8 bases; nucleotides outside the gene matches: 9. CDR3 length: 14 residues. The germline V gene encodes CDR1 MNHEY and CDR2 SVGAGI.

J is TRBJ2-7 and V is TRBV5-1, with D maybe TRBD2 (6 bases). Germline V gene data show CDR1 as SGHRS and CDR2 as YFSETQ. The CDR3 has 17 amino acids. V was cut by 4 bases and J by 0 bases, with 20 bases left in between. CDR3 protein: CASSLKYPGGASYEQYF. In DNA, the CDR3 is TGCGCCAGCAGCCTAAAATACCCAGGCGGGGCCTCCTACGAGCAGTACTTC. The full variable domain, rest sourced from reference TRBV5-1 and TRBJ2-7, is KAGVTQTPRYLIKTRGQQVTLSCSPISGHRSVSWYQQTPGQGLQFLFEYFSETQRNKGNFPGRFSGRQFSNSRSEMNVSTLELGDSALYLCASSLKYPGGASYEQYFGPGTRLTVT.

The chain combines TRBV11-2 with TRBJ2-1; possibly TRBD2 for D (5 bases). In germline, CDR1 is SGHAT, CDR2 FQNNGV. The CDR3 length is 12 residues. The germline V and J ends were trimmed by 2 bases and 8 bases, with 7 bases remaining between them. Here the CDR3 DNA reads TGTGCCAGCAGCTTACTTAGCGATGAGCAGTTCTTC. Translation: CASSLLSDEQFF. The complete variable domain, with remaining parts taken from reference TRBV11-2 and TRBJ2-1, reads EAGVAQSPRYKIIEKRQSVAFWCNPISGHATLYWYQQILGQGPKLLIQFQNNGVVDDSQLPKDRFSAERLKGVDSTLKIQPAKLEDSAVYLCASSLLSDEQFFGPGTRLTVL.

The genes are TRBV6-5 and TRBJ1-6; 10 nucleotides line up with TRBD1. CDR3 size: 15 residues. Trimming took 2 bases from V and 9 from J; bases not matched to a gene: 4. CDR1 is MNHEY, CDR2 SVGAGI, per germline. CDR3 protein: CASSYQGQGISPLHF. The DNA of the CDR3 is TGTGCCAGCAGTTACCAGGGACAGGGGATTTCACCCCTCCACTTT.

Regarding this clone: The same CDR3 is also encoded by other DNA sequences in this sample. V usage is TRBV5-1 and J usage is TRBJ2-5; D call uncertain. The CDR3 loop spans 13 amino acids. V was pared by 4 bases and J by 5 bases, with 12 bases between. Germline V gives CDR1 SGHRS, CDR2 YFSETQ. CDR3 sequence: CASSPSVSETQYF. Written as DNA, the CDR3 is TGCGCCAGCAGCCCTTCGGTGTCGGAGACCCAGTACTTC.

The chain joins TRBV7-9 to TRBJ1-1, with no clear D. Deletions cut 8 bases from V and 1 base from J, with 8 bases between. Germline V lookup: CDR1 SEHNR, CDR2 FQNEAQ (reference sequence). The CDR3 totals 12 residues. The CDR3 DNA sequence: TGTGCCAGCCAGGCAGGGAACACTGAAGCTTTCTTT. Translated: CASQAGNTEAFF. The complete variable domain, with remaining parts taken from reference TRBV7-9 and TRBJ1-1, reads DTGVSQNPRHKITKRGQNVTFRCDPISEHNRLYWYRQTLGQGPEFLTYFQNEAQLEKSRLLSDRFSAERPKGSFSTLEIQRTEQGDSAMYLCASQAGNTEAFFGQGTRLTVV.

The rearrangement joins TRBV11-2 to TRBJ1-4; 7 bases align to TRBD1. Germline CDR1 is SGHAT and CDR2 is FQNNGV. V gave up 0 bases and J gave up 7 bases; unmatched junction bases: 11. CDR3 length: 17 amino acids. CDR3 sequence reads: CASSLDLGQVRSEKLFF. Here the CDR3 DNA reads TGTGCCAGCAGCTTAGATTTAGGACAGGTGCGGAGTGAAAAACTGTTTTTT.

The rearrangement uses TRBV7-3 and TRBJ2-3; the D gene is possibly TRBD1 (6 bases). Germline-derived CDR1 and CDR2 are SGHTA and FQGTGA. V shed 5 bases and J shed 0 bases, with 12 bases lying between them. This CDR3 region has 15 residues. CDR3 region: CASSRDRFSTDTQYF. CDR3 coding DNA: TGTGCCAGCAGCCGAGACAGGTTCAGCACAGATACGCAGTATTTT.

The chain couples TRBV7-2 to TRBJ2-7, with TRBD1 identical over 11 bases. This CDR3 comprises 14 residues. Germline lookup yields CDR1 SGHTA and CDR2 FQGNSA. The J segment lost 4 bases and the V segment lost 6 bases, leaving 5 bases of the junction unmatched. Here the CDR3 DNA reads TGTGCCAGCAGTACGGACAGGGGGCTATACGAGCAGTACTTC. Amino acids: CASSTDRGLYEQYF. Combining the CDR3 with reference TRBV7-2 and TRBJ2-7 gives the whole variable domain GAGVSQSPSNKVTEKGKDVELRCDPISGHTALYWYRQSLGQGLEFLIYFQGNSAPDKSGLPSDRFSAERTGGSVSTLTIQRTQQEDSAVYLCASSTDRGLYEQYFGPGTRLTVT.

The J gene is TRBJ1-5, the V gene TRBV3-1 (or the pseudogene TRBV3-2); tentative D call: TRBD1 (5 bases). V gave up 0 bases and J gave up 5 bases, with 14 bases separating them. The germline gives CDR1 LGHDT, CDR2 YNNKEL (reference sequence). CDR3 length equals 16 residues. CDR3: CASSQEPGDGDQPQHF. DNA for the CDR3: TGTGCCAGCAGCCAAGAACCGGGGGATGGCGATCAGCCCCAGCATTTT.

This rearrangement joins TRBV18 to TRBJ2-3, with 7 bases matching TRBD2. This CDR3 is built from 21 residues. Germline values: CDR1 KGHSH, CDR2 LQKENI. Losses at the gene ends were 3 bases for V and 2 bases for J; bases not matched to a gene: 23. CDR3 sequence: CASSPLGVFASGRSHTDTQYF. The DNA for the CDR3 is TGTGCCAGCTCACCTTTAGGCGTGTTTGCTAGCGGCCGCTCTCACACAGATACGCAGTATTTT.

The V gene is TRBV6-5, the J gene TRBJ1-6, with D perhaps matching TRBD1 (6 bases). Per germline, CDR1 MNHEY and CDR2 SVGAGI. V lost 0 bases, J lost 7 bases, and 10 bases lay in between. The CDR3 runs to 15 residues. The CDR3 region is CASSYSHRENSPLHF. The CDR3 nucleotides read TGTGCCAGCAGTTACTCACACAGGGAAAATTCACCCCTCCACTTT.

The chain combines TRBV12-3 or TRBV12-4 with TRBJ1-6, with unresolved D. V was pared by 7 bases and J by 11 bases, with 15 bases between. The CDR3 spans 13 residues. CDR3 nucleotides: TGTGCCAGCACCTCAATCGGGTACACACCCCTCCACTTT. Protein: CASTSIGYTPLHF.